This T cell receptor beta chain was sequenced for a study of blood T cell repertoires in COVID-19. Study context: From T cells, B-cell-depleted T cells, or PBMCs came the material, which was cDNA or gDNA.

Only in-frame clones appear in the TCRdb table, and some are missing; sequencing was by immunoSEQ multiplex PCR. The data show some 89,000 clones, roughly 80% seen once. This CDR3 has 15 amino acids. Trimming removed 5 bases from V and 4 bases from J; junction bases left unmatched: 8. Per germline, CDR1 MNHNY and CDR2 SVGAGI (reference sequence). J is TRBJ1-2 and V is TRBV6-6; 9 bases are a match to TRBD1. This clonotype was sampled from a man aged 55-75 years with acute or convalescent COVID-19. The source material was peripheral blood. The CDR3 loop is CASSTRGQGSYGYTF. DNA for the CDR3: TGTGCCAGCAGTACGCGGGGACAGGGAAGCTATGGCTACACCTTC.